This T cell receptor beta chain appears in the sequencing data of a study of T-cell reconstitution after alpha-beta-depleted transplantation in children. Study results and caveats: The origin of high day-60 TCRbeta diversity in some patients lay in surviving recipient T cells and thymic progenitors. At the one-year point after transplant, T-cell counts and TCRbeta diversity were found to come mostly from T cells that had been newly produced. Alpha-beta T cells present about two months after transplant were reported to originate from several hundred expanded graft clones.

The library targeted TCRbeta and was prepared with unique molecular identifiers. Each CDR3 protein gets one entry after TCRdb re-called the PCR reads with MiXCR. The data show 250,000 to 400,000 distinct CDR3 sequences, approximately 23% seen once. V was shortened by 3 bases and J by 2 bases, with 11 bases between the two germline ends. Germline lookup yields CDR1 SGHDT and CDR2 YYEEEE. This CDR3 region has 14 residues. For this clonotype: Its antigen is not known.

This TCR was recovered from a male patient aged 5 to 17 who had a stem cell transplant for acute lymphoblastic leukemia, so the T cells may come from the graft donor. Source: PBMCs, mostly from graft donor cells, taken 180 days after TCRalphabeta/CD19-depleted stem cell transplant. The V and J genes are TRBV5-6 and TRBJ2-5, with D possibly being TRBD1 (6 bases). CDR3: CASSSGQKQETQYF. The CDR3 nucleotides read TGTGCCAGCAGCTCAGGACAGAAACAAGAGACCCAGTACTTC. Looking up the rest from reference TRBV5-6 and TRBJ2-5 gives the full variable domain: DAGVTQSPTHLIKTRGQQVTLRCSPKSGHDTVSWYQQALGQGPQFIFQYYEEEERQRGNFPDRFSGHQFPNYSSELNVNALLLGDSALYLCASSSGQKQETQYFGPGTRLLVL.